This passage covers 30 T cell receptor beta chains from one sample sequenced in a study of cytomegalovirus exposure and HLA in healthy donors (dated by TCRdb to 2016 to 2017). Library preparation used the immunoSEQ multiplex PCR assay. The multiplex PCR relied on a mix of 60 forward primers for TCR Vbeta segments and 13 reverse primers for TCR Jbeta segments. TCRdb obtained this table from immuneACCESS and retained in-frame rearrangements with V and J assigned. These tables miss some clones; where compared with another copy, unresolved V genes account for less than half of the shortfall, and the remainder is unexplained. This sample lists under 70,000 clones; 65% to 80% were detected once. The ten largest account for roughly 36% of the sample. The sample taken for sequencing was PBMCs. The receptors were sampled from a man aged 40-49 years in good health and CMV-seropositive.

In its sample, this clone was seen once. The chain employs TRBV30 and TRBJ2-4; D may be TRBD1 (6 bases). Deletions cut 1 base from V and 7 bases from J, with 17 bases between. The CDR3 has 15 residues. Germline CDR1 reads GTSNPN; CDR2 reads SVGIG (reference sequence). CDR3 residues: CAWSAGTRAGNIQYF. CDR3 nucleotide sequence: TGTGCCTGGAGTGCCGGGACACGGGCCGGGAACATTCAGTACTTC.

This clone was observed a handful of times. This rearrangement joins TRBV5-1 to TRBJ1-1; no reliable D call. From germline, CDR1 is SGHRS and CDR2 YFSETQ. The CDR3 loop spans 13 amino acids. Trimming left V 5 bases short and J 5 bases short, with 13 bases between. The CDR3 sequence: CASRLPTETEAFF. The CDR3 DNA sequence: TGCGCCAGCAGGTTACCGACGGAGACTGAAGCTTTCTTT.

This clone was detected a few times. The chain uses TRBV29-1 and TRBJ2-5, with D unclear. Germline V gives CDR1 SQVTM, CDR2 ANQGSEA. CDR3 length equals 11 residues. Trimming removed 0 bases from V and 7 bases from J, with 6 bases in between. The CDR3 protein is CSVEDNGTQYF. The CDR3 bases are TGCAGCGTTGAAGATAACGGGACCCAGTACTTC.

The chain carries TRBV5-1 and TRBJ2-3; 10 bases are a match to TRBD2. V lost 2 bases to trimming and J lost 6 bases; unmatched junction nucleotides: 6. Germline-derived CDR1 and CDR2 are SGHRS and YFSETQ. The CDR3 contains 15 residues. As DNA, the CDR3 is TGCGCCAGCAGCTTACCCGGGACTAGCGTTGATACGCAGTATTTT. It specifies CASSLPGTSVDTQYF.

The sample holds one count of this clone. The J gene is TRBJ2-7, the V gene TRBV27; 8 nucleotides line up with TRBD1. CDR1 is MNHEY and CDR2 is SMNVEV in the germline V gene (reference sequence). The V segment lost 8 bases and the J segment 7 bases; nucleotides outside the gene matches: 10. This CDR3 spans 13 amino acids. CDR3 coding DNA: TGTGCCAGCCGCCCCTCAGGGGGCGAAGAGCAGTACTTC. This gives the protein CASRPSGGEEQYF.

This clone was seen only a few times. The J gene is TRBJ2-3, the V gene TRBV7-3; TRBD2 agrees at 8 bases. Trimming at V came to 2 bases and at J to 1 base, leaving 2 bases not matched to a gene. CDR1 and CDR2 (germline): SGHTA, FQGTGA. CDR3 length equals 15 residues. CDR3 coding DNA: TGTGCCAGCAGCTTAGCGGGGGGCCGCACAGATACGCAGTATTTT. Its protein is CASSLAGGRTDTQYF.

This chain connects TRBV19 to TRBJ1-1; D remains ambiguous. Germline CDR1 reads LNHDA; CDR2 reads SQIVND (reference sequence). V was trimmed by 4 bases and J by 6 bases, leaving 27 bases between them. The CDR3 contains 18 residues. The CDR3 loop reads CASSTRVRNGVYGSEAFF. In DNA, the CDR3 is TGTGCCAGTAGTACGAGGGTGAGGAACGGAGTTTATGGGTCTGAAGCTTTCTTT.

This chain connects TRBV5-1 to TRBJ1-2, with D hard to call. Germline V gene sequence: CDR1 SGHRS, CDR2 YFSETQ. CDR3 length: 15 amino acids. Between the trimmed V and J ends, which lost 0 bases and 3 bases, there was a span of 12 bases. The CDR3 DNA reads TGCGCCAGCAGCTTGGTAGGAGAACCTTACTATGGCTACACCTTC. This translates into CASSLVGEPYYGYTF. The full variable domain, its missing parts supplied by reference TRBV5-1 and TRBJ1-2, is KAGVTQTPRYLIKTRGQQVTLSCSPISGHRSVSWYQQTPGQGLQFLFEYFSETQRNKGNFPGRFSGRQFSNSRSEMNVSTLELGDSALYLCASSLVGEPYYGYTFGSGTRLTVV.

This clone is a singleton in its sample. The rearrangement uses TRBV29-1 and TRBJ1-2; D may be TRBD1 (6 bases). Per the germline V gene, CDR1 is SQVTM and CDR2 is ANQGSEA. The CDR3 contains 16 residues. V lost 4 bases, J lost 2 bases, and 20 bases lay in between. The chain's CDR3 is CSVAGGAGATNYGYTF. CDR3 DNA sequence: TGCAGCGTTGCGGGAGGGGCAGGGGCGACAAACTATGGCTACACCTTC.

In this sample, this clone turned up once. The J gene is TRBJ2-3, the V gene TRBV18; 13 positions match TRBD2. Looked up from germline, CDR1 is KGHSH and CDR2 is LQKENI. The CDR3 totals 16 residues. V dropped 4 bases and J dropped 4; count of bases not matched to a gene: 5. The CDR3 is CASSRPTSGGPDTQYF. The CDR3 DNA reads as TGTGCCAGCTCACGCCCGACTAGCGGGGGGCCAGATACGCAGTATTTT.

The chain combines TRBV7-2 with TRBJ1-6; TRBD1 might be the D (6 bases). The CDR3 spans 17 residues. CDR1 SGHTA and CDR2 FQGNSA come from the germline V gene. V dropped 0 bases and J dropped 6 bases, with 15 bases sitting between them. The CDR3 protein is CASSLARFGQSNSPLHF. Written as DNA, the CDR3 is TGTGCCAGCAGCTTAGCGAGGTTTGGACAGTCTAATTCACCCCTCCACTTT.

The chain is built from TRBV27 and TRBJ1-1; 9 bases are shared with TRBD1. CDR1 MNHEY and CDR2 SMNVEV come from the germline V gene (reference sequence). CDR3 length: 14 residues. With 6 bases clipped from V and 4 bases from J, the junction kept 6 bases outside the gene matches. The CDR3 region is CASRRQGEGTEAFF. DNA of the CDR3: TGTGCCAGCAGGCGACAGGGGGAAGGCACTGAAGCTTTCTTT.

This clone was observed a few times. The CDR3 here is CAWRLAKGTDTQYF. For the CDR3, the DNA is TGTGCCTGGAGACTAGCGAAAGGAACAGATACGCAGTATTTT. J is TRBJ2-3 and V is TRBV30, with 7 bases fitting TRBD2. The germline CDR1 and CDR2 sequences are GTSNPN and SVGIG (reference sequence). The CDR3 runs to 14 residues. Germline trimming cut 3 bases from V and 3 bases from J; bases unmatched to any gene: 6.

The V and J genes are TRBV5-5 and TRBJ1-1; 8 positions agree with TRBD1. The CDR3 contains 14 residues. Germline values: CDR1 SGHKS, CDR2 YYEKEE (reference sequence). V shed 1 base and J 6 bases; nucleotides not matched to a gene: 5. The CDR3 DNA sequence: TGTGCCAGCAGCTTGAGACAGGGGAGCGCTGAAGCTTTCTTT. The encoded protein is CASSLRQGSAEAFF.

The chain has TRBV7-3 and TRBJ2-7, with 10 bases aligning to TRBD1. This CDR3 spans 14 amino acids. Germline V gene lookup returns CDR1 SGHTA and CDR2 FQGTGA. V shed 3 bases and J 5 bases; nucleotides not matched to a gene: 4. In nucleotides, the CDR3 is TGTGCCAGCAGCTTTGGACAGGGGGTGGACGAGCAGTACTTC. This gives the protein CASSFGQGVDEQYF.

The chain links TRBV14 to TRBJ2-7; TRBD1 is a possible D gene (5 bases). Trimming removed 4 bases from V and 2 bases from J, with 12 bases in between. The CDR3 consists of 14 residues. Germline values: CDR1 SGHDN, CDR2 FVKESK. Written as DNA, the CDR3 is TGTGCCAGCAGCCTTGCAGGGTTAACCTACGAGCAGTACTTC. It translates to CASSLAGLTYEQYF.

This clone was counted only a few times. The chain uses TRBV6-1 and TRBJ1-2, with 9 bases matching TRBD1. Germline V gives CDR1 MNHNS, CDR2 SASEGT. The CDR3 sequence is 16 residues long. Trimming cost V 3 bases and J 3 bases; bases outside gene matches: 8. CDR3 nucleotides: TGTGCCAGCAGTGACCGGGACAGGGCTAAGCACTATGGCTACACCTTC. It encodes CASSDRDRAKHYGYTF.

The CDR3 loop reads CASTRDISSGSPLHF. The CDR3 DNA reads as TGTGCCAGCACCCGGGACATCTCGAGTGGTTCACCCCTCCACTTT. The chain links TRBV6-5 to TRBJ1-6, with D maybe TRBD1 (6 bases). CDR3 length: 15 residues. CDR1 and CDR2 from the germline V gene are MNHEY and SVGAGI. The ends were cut back, 7 bases at V and 9 bases at J, with 19 bases in the middle.

The J gene is TRBJ2-1, the V gene TRBV7-9; 8 bases map to TRBD1. The CDR3 extends over 16 amino acids. The ends lost 0 bases at V and 15 bases at J; junction bases unmatched: 16. Germline lookup yields CDR1 SEHNR and CDR2 FQNEAQ (reference sequence). The CDR3 spells CASSLAARQGAINRFF. CDR3 DNA sequence: TGTGCCAGCAGCTTAGCCGCCAGGCAGGGGGCGATAAACCGGTTCTTC.

CDR3 protein: CASSRAGLEQFF. In DNA, the CDR3 is TGTGCCAGCAGCCGAGCGGGACTAGAGCAGTTCTTC. The genes are TRBV14 and TRBJ2-1, with 7 bases lining up with TRBD2. This CDR3 spans 12 amino acids. Germline assignment: CDR1 SGHDN and CDR2 FVKESK. V lost 4 bases and J lost 10; bases outside the gene matches: 4.

This chain links TRBV6-1 with TRBJ2-5, with 8 bases fitting TRBD1. Germline V gives CDR1 MNHNS, CDR2 SASEGT. The V gene end was trimmed by 6 bases and the J gene end by 2 bases; junction bases not matched to a gene: 2. The CDR3 has 13 amino acids. The CDR3 sequence is CASSRDRQETQYF. The CDR3 DNA reads as TGTGCCAGCAGCCGGGACAGGCAAGAGACCCAGTACTTC.

This rearrangement joins TRBV6-5 to TRBJ2-7; D gene uncertain. The V end was cut by 6 bases, the J end by 3 bases, with 6 bases between. The germline V gene has CDR1 MNHEY and CDR2 SVGAGI. CDR3 length equals 11 residues. CDR3 residues: CASRRSYEQYF. CDR3 nucleotide sequence: TGTGCCAGCAGGAGGAGCTACGAGCAGTACTTC.

This clone is a singleton in its sample. V is TRBV7-3 and J is TRBJ2-5; tentative D call: TRBD2 (6 bases). Germline V gene lookup returns CDR1 SGHTA and CDR2 FQGTGA. Trimming cost V 5 bases and J 4 bases, with 17 bases left between them. The CDR3 contains 15 residues. CDR3 in amino acids: CASSRSGGKGETQYF. The CDR3 bases are TGTGCCAGCAGCCGTTCGGGCGGGAAAGGAGAGACCCAGTACTTC.

The CDR3 sequence is CASSLVRLAGVYEQYF. The CDR3 DNA is TGCGCCAGCAGCTTGGTAAGACTAGCGGGGGTATACGAGCAGTACTTC. This chain joins TRBV5-1 and TRBJ2-7, with TRBD2 identical over 12 bases. The germline CDR1 and CDR2 sequences are SGHRS and YFSETQ. The V gene end was trimmed by 0 bases and the J gene end by 4 bases; junction bases not matched to a gene: 5. This CDR3 is 16 amino acids long.

The V gene is TRBV4-1, the J gene TRBJ2-7; TRBD2 is a possible D gene (5 bases). Germline values: CDR1 MGHRA, CDR2 YSYEKL. Trimming stripped 0 bases from V and 6 bases from J, with 9 bases between. The CDR3 sequence is 13 residues long. In DNA form, the CDR3 reads TGCGCCAGCAGCCAAGATAGGGAGACCGAGCAGTACTTC. Translation gives CASSQDRETEQYF.

This clone was counted a few times. The CDR3, as DNA: TGTGCCAGCAATTCCGGGACAGGGGGCCTTAATGGCTACACCTTC. This gives the protein CASNSGTGGLNGYTF. The chain joins TRBV6-5 to TRBJ1-2; TRBD1 aligns across 12 bases. CDR3 length: 15 amino acids. In germline, CDR1 is MNHEY, CDR2 SVGAGI. J was trimmed by 6 bases and V by 7 bases; bases with no gene match: 9.

The genes are TRBV5-8 and TRBJ2-7; D gene uncertain. This CDR3 has 14 residues. Germline CDR1 is SGHTS and CDR2 is YDEGEE. The V end was cut by 0 bases, the J end by 0 bases, with 7 bases between. CDR3 nucleotide sequence: TGTGCCAGCAGCTTGGACAGTTACTCCTACGAGCAGTACTTC. It specifies CASSLDSYSYEQYF.

The chain links TRBV6-5 to TRBJ2-4; D perhaps matches TRBD1 (5 bases). The CDR3 is made up of 14 amino acids. Germline loops: CDR1 MNHEY, CDR2 SVGAGI. The V end lost 6 bases, the J end lost 0 bases, and 9 bases lay between the germline ends. Here the CDR3 reads CASSPDRAKNIQYF. Here the CDR3 DNA reads TGTGCCAGCAGCCCCGACAGAGCCAAAAACATTCAGTACTTC.

The gene calls are TRBV6-5 and TRBJ2-7; perhaps TRBD2 as D (5 bases). This CDR3 contains 13 residues. Trimming removed 5 bases at V and 0 bases at J, with 8 bases between. Looked up from germline, CDR1 is MNHEY and CDR2 is SVGAGI. CDR3 sequence reads: CASSGLSSYEQYF. The CDR3 nucleotides read TGTGCCAGCAGTGGACTGAGCTCCTACGAGCAGTACTTC.

The genes are TRBV5-6 and TRBJ1-4; TRBD1 matches 9 bases. From germline, CDR1 is SGHDT and CDR2 YYEEEE. The CDR3 has 15 residues. V trimming: 4 bases; J trimming: 7 bases; junction bases outside the gene matches: 8. The CDR3 DNA reads as TGTGCCAGCAGCGCGAGACAGGGGGGGGGTGAAAAACTGTTTTTT. As protein: CASSARQGGGEKLFF.